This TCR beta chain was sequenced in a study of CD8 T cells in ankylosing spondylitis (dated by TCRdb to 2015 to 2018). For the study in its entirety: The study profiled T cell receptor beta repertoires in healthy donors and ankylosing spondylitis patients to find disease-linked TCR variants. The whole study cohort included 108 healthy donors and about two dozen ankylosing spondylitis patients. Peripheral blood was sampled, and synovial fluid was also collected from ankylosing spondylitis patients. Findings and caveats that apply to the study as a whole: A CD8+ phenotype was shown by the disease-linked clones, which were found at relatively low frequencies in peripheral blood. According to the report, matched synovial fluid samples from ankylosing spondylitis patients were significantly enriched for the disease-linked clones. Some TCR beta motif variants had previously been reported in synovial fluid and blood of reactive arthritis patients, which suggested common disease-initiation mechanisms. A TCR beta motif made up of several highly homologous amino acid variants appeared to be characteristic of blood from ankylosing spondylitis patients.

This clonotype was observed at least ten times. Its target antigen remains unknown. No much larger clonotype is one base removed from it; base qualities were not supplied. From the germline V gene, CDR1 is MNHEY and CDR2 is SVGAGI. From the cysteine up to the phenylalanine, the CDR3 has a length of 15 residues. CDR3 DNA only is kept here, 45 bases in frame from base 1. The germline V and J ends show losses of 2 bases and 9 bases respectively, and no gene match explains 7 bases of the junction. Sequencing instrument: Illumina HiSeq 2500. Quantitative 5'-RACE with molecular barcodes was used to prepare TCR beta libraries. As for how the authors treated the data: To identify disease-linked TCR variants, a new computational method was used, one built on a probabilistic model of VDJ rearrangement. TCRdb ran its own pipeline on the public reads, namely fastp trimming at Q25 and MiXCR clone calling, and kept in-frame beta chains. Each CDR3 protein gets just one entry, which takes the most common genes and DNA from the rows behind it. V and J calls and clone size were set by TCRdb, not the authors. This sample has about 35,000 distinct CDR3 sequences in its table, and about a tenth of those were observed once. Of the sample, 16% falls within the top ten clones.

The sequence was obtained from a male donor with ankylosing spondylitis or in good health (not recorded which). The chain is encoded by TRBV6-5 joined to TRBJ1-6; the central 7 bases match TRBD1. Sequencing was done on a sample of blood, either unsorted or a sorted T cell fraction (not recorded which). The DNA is TGTGCCAGCAGTTACGAGACAGGGAGAGGTTCACCCCTCCACTTT. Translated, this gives CASSYETGRGSPLHF.